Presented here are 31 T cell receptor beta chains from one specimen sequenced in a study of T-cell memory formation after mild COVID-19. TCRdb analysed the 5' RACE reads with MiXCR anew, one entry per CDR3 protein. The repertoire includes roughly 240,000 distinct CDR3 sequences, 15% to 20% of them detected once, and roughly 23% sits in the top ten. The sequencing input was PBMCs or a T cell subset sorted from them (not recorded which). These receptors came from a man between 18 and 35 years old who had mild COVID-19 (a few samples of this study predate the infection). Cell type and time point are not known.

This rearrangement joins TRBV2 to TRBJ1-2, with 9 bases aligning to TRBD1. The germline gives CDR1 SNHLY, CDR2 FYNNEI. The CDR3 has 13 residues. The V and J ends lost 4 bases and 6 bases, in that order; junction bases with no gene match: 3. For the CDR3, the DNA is TGTGCCAGCAGTGCAACAGGGGGCGATGGCTACACCTTC. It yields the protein CASSATGGDGYTF.

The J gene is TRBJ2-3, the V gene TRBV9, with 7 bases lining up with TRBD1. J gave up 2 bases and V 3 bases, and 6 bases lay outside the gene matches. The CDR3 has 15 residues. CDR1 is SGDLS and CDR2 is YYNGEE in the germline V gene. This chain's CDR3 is CASSAGQGDTDTQYF. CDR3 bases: TGTGCCAGCAGCGCGGGGCAGGGGGACACAGATACGCAGTATTTT.

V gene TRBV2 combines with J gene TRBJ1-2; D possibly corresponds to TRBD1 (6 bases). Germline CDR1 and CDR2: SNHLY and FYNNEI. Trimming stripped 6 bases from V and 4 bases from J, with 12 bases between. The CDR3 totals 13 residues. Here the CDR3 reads CASRDTGFYGYTF. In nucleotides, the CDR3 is TGTGCCAGCAGGGACACAGGGTTCTATGGCTACACCTTC. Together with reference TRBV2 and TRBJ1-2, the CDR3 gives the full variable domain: EPEVTQTPSHQVTQMGQEVILRCVPISNHLYFYWYRQILGQKVEFLVSFYNNEISEKSEIFDDQFSVERPDGSNFTLKIRSTKLEDSAMYFCASRDTGFYGYTFGSGTRLTVV.

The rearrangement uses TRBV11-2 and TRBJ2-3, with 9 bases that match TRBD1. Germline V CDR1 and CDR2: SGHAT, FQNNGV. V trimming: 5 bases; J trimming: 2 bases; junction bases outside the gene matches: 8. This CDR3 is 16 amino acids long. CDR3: CASSPWGQGLTDTQYF. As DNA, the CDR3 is TGTGCCAGCAGCCCATGGGGACAGGGTCTCACAGATACGCAGTATTTT.

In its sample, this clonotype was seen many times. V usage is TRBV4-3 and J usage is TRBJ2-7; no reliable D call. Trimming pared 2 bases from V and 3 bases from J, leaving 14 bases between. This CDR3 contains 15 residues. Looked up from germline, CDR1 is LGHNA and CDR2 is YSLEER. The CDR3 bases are TGCGCCAGCAGCCAATCTTCGAACCCCTACTACGAGCAGTACTTC. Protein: CASSQSSNPYYEQYF.

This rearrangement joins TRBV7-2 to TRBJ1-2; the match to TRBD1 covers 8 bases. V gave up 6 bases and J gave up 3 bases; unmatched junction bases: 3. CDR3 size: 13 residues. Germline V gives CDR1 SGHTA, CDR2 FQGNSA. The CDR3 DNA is TGTGCCAGCAGAGGACAGGGTCACTATGGCTACACCTTC. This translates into CASRGQGHYGYTF.

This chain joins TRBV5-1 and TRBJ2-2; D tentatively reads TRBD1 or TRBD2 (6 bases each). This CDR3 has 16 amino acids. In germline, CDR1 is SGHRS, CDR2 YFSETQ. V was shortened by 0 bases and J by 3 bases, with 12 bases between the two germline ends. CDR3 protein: CASSLASGADTGELFF. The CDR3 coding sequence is TGCGCCAGCAGCTTGGCATCGGGGGCTGACACCGGGGAGCTGTTTTTT. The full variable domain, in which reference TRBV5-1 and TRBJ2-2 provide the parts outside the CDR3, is KAGVTQTPRYLIKTRGQQVTLSCSPISGHRSVSWYQQTPGQGLQFLFEYFSETQRNKGNFPGRFSGRQFSNSRSEMNVSTLELGDSALYLCASSLASGADTGELFFGEGSRLTVL.

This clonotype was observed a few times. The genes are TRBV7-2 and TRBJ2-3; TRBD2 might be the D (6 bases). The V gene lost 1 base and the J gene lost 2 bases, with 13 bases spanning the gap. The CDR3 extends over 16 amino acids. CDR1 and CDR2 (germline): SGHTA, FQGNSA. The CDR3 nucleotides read TGTGCCAGCAGCTTAGACCCGACTAGGGTCACAGATACGCAGTATTTT. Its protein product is CASSLDPTRVTDTQYF. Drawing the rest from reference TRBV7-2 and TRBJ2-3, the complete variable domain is GAGVSQSPSNKVTEKGKDVELRCDPISGHTALYWYRQSLGQGLEFLIYFQGNSAPDKSGLPSDRFSAERTGGSVSTLTIQRTQQEDSAVYLCASSLDPTRVTDTQYFGPGTRLTVL.

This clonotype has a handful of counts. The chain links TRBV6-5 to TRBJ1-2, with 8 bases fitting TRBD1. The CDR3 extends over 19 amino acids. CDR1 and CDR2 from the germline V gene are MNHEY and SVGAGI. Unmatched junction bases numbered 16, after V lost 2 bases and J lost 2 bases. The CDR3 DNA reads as TGTGCCAGCAGTTACGCGCCCAGGGGGCGAATCACAAGCAACTATGGCTACACCTTC. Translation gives CASSYAPRGRITSNYGYTF.

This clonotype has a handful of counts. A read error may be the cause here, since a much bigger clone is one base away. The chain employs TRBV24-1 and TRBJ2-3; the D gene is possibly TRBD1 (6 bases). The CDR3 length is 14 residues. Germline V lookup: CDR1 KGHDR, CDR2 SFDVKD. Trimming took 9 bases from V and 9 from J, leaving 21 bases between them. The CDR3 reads CATGGRSIPLTQYF. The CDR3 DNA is TGTGCCACCGGGGGCCGGAGCATTCCACTAACGCAGTATTTT.

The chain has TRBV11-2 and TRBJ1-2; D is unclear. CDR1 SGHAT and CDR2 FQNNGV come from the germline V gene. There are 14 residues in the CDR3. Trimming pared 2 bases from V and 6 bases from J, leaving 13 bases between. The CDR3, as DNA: TGTGCCAGCAGCTTATACCCACCCGAGGATGGCTACACCTTC. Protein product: CASSLYPPEDGYTF. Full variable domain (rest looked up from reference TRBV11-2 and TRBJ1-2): EAGVAQSPRYKIIEKRQSVAFWCNPISGHATLYWYQQILGQGPKLLIQFQNNGVVDDSQLPKDRFSAERLKGVDSTLKIQPAKLEDSAVYLCASSLYPPEDGYTFGSGTRLTVV.

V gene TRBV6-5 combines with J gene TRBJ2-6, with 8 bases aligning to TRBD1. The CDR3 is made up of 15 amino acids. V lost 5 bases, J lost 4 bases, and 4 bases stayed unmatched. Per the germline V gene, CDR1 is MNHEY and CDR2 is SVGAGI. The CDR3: CASSPTGVGANVLTF. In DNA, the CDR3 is TGTGCCAGCAGTCCGACAGGGGTAGGGGCCAACGTCCTGACTTTC.

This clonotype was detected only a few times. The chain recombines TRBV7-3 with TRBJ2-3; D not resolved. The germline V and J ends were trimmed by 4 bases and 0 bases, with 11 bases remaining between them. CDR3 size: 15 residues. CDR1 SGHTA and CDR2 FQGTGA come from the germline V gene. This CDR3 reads CASSSVASSTDTQYF. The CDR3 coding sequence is TGTGCCAGCAGCTCAGTAGCTTCTAGCACAGATACGCAGTATTTT.

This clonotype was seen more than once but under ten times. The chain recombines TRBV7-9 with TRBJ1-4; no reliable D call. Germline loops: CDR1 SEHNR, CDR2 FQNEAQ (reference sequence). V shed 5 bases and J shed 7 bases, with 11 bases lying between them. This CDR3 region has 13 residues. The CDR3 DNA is TGTGCCAGCAGCCCCAATTCGGGTGAAAAACTGTTTTTT. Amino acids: CASSPNSGEKLFF.

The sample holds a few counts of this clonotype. This chain's CDR3 is CASRDGPGGFYEQYV. The CDR3 coding sequence is TGTGCCAGCCGAGACGGGCCCGGTGGATTCTACGAGCAGTACGTC. The gene calls are TRBV28 and TRBJ2-7; D remains ambiguous. V shed 8 bases and J shed 3 bases, with 20 bases lying between them. Germline V lookup: CDR1 MDHEN, CDR2 SYDVKM. The CDR3 covers 15 residues.

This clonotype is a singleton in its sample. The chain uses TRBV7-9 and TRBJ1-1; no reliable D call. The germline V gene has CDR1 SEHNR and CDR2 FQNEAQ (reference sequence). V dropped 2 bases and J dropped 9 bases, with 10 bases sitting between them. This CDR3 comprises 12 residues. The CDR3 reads CASSLKMAKAFF. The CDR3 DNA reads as TGTGCCAGCAGCTTAAAGATGGCAAAAGCTTTCTTT.

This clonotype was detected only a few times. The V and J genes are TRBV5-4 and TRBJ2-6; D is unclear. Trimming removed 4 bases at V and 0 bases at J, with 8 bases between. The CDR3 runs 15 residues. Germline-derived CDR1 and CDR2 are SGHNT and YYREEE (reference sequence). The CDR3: CASSPDLSGANVLTF. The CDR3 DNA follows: TGTGCCAGCAGCCCCGACCTCTCTGGGGCCAACGTCCTGACTTTC.

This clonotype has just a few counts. CDR3 DNA sequence: TGTGCCAGCACCAAGAGGGACAGGGGACCCTACGAGCAGTACTTC. The encoded protein is CASTKRDRGPYEQYF. V gene TRBV7-9 combines with J gene TRBJ2-7; 10 bases align to TRBD1. With 7 bases clipped from V and 2 bases from J, the junction kept 8 bases outside the gene matches. Germline V gene data show CDR1 as SEHNR and CDR2 as FQNEAQ (reference sequence). The CDR3 consists of 15 residues.

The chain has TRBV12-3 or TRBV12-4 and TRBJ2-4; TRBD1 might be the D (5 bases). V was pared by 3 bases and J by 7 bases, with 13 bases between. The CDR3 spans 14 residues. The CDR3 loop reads CASSFEGARNIQYF. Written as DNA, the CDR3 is TGTGCCAGCAGTTTCGAAGGGGCGCGGAACATTCAGTACTTC.

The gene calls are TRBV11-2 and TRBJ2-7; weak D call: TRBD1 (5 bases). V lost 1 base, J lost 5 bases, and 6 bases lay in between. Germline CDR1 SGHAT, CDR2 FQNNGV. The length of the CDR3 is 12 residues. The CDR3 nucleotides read TGTGCCAGCAGCTTAGGGGGCAACGAGCAGTACTTC. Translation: CASSLGGNEQYF.

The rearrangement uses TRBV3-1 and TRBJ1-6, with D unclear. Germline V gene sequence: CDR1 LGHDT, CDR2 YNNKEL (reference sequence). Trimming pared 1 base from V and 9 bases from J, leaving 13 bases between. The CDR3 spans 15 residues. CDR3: CASSQVGGVGSPLHF. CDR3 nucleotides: TGTGCCAGCAGCCAAGTCGGAGGCGTCGGTTCACCCCTCCACTTT.

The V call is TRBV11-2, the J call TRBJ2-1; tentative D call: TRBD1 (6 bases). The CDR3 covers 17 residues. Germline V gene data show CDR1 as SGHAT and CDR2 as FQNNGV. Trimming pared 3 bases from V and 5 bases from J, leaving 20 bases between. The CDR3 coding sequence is TGTGCCAGCAGCTTCCCATTAGGACAGTCGGCGGACAATGAGCAGTTCTTC. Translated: CASSFPLGQSADNEQFF. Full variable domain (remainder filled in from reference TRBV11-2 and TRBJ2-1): EAGVAQSPRYKIIEKRQSVAFWCNPISGHATLYWYQQILGQGPKLLIQFQNNGVVDDSQLPKDRFSAERLKGVDSTLKIQPAKLEDSAVYLCASSFPLGQSADNEQFFGPGTRLTVL.

Here the CDR3 reads CASSLETGGQPQHF. The DNA for the CDR3 is TGCGCCAGCAGCTTGGAGACAGGGGGTCAGCCCCAGCATTTT. The chain links TRBV5-1 to TRBJ1-5; the match to TRBD1 covers 9 bases. Germline CDR1 is SGHRS and CDR2 is YFSETQ. The ends lost 0 bases at V and 6 bases at J; junction bases unmatched: 1. The CDR3 is made up of 14 amino acids.

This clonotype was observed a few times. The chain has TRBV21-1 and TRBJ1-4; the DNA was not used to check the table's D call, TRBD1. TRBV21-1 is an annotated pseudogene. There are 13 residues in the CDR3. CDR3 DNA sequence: TGTGCCATACCGGGACCCGGGAGTGAAAAACTGTTTTTT. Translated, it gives CAIPGPGSEKLFF.

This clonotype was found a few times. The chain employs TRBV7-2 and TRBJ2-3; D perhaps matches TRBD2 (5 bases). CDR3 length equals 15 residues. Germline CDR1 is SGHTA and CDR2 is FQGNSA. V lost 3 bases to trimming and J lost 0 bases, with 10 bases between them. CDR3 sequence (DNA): TGTGCCAGCAGCTTTCAATCGGGGAGCACAGATACGCAGTATTTT. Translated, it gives CASSFQSGSTDTQYF.

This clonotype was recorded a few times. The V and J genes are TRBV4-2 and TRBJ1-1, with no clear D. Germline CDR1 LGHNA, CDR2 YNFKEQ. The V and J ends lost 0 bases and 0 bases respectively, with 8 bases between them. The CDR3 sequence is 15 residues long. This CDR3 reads CASSQEAPMNTEAFF. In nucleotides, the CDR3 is TGTGCCAGCAGCCAAGAGGCTCCCATGAACACTGAAGCTTTCTTT.

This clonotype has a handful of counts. CDR3 sequence reads: CASSPRVQLNTEAFF. CDR3 sequence (DNA): TGTGCCAGCAGCCCCCGGGTGCAGCTGAACACTGAAGCTTTCTTT. This chain connects TRBV5-5 to TRBJ1-1; unclear D gene. There are 15 residues in the CDR3. Germline CDR1 SGHKS, CDR2 YYEKEE (reference sequence). Trimming shortened V by 4 bases and J by 0 bases, and 13 bases separated the two germline ends.

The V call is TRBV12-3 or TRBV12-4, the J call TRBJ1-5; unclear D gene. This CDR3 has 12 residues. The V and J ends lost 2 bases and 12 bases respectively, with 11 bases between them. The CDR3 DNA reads TGTGCCAGCAGTTTAAAACTCCCCAGCCAGCATTTT. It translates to CASSLKLPSQHF.

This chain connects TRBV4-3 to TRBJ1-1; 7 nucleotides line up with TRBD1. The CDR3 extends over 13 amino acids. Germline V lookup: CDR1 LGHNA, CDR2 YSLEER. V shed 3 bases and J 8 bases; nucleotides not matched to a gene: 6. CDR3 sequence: CASSHEGDREAFF. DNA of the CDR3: TGCGCCAGCAGCCACGAAGGGGACAGAGAAGCTTTCTTT.

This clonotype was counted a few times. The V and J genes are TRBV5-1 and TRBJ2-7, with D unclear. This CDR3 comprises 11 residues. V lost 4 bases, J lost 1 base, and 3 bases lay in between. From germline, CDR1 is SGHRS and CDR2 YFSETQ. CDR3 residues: CASSASYEQYF. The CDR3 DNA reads TGCGCCAGCAGCGCTTCCTACGAGCAGTACTTC.

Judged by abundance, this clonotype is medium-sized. The CDR3 DNA is TGTGCCAGCAGTGACGGGACTAGCACCGGGGAGCTGTTTTTT. This encodes CASSDGTSTGELFF. This chain links TRBV6-4 with TRBJ2-2; 8 bases fit TRBD2. J lost 4 bases, V lost 2 bases, and 0 bases had no gene match. CDR1 MRHNA and CDR2 SNTAGT come from the germline V gene. The CDR3 sequence is 14 residues long.